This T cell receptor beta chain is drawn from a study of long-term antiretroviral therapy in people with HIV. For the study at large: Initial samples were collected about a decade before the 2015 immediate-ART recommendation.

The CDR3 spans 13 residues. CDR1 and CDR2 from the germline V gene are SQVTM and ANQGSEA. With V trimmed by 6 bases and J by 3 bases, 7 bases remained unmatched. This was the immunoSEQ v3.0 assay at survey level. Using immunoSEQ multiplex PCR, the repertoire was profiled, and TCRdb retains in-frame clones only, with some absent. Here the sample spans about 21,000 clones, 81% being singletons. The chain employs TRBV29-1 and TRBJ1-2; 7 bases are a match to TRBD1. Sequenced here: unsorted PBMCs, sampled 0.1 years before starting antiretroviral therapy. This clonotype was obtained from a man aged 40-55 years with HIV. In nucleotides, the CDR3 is TGCAGCGTGGACTTGACAGGGTACTATGGCTACACCTTC. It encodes CSVDLTGYYGYTF.